Described below is a single T cell receptor (beta chain) sequence and its context. Its antigen is unknown. The entry originates in a study of vaccination and CD4 T cells after COVID-19. Study-level results: Spike mono-reactivity was found in 304 of the 307 vaccine-specific clones identified in convalescent patients. Of the reactive clones in convalescent patients, a median around 83% showed up only post-vaccination.

V was pared by 5 bases and J by 3 bases, with 5 bases of the junction left unmatched. The length of the CDR3 is 14 residues. Germline CDR1 and CDR2: MDHEN and SYDVKM. Stated treatment: roughly 10-day PBMC culture with coronavirus spike peptide pools or control peptides (ViraFEST assay). ViraFEST used peptide pools to expand antigen-specific T cells and subsequently sequenced their TCRs. Researchers used the Oncomine TCR Beta short-read assay to sequence DNA from cultured CD4+ T cells. TCRdb ran MiXCR on the PCR reads and lists one entry per CDR3 protein. Of approximately 13,000 distinct CDR3 sequences in the sample, 52% were seen once.

The genes are TRBV28 and TRBJ2-7; TRBD1 matches at 9 bases. The sequencing input was CD4+ T cells from blood, cultured in vitro. This TCR derives from a human donor who had recovered from COVID-19. Here the CDR3 reads CASSIRTGVYEQYF. CDR3 in DNA: TGTGCCAGCAGTATTCGGACAGGGGTCTACGAGCAGTACTTC. Full variable domain (remainder filled in from reference TRBV28 and TRBJ2-7): DVKVTQSSRYLVKRTGEKVFLECVQDMDHENMFWYRQDPGLGLRLIYFSYDVKMKEKGDIPEGYSVSREKKERFSLILESASTNQTSMYLCASSIRTGVYEQYFGPGTRLTVT.